The 19 T cell receptor beta chains given below trace back to one sample, sequenced in a study of cytomegalovirus exposure and HLA in healthy donors. A multiplex PCR was run with 60 Vbeta primers and 13 Jbeta primers. Sequencing used immunoSEQ multiplex PCR; TCRdb keeps in-frame clones, though not all of them. The table lists tens of thousands of clones, about 79% of them singletons. The sequencing sample was made of PBMCs. The receptors were sampled from a female donor in good health and CMV-seronegative.

The chain recombines TRBV4-3 with TRBJ2-7; TRBD2 matches at 9 bases. Germline V lookup: CDR1 LGHNA, CDR2 YSLEER. This CDR3 has 15 amino acids. Germline trimming cut 3 bases from V and 6 bases from J; bases unmatched to any gene: 9. The CDR3 here is CASSQGLAGFGEQYF. The CDR3 DNA follows: TGCGCCAGCAGCCAGGGGCTAGCGGGGTTCGGCGAGCAGTACTTC.

This clone was recorded only once. The CDR3 nucleotides are TGTGCCTCGACAGGGGATCCTAATACGCAGTATTTT. This gives the protein CASTGDPNTQYF. The chain has TRBV6-6 and TRBJ2-3; 8 nucleotides line up with TRBD1. There are 12 residues in the CDR3. Germline CDR1 and CDR2: MNHNY and SVGAGI (reference sequence). Trimming removed 11 bases from V and 7 bases from J; junction bases left unmatched: 8.

V gene TRBV19 combines with J gene TRBJ1-1; maybe TRBD1 (6 bases). V was clipped by 9 bases and J by 5 bases, with 22 bases between them. CDR3 length equals 15 residues. Germline V gene lookup returns CDR1 LNHDA and CDR2 SQIVND (reference sequence). CDR3 in DNA: TGTGCCAGCACAGGAGGTGGGGGCGCTTGGACTGAAGCTTTCTTT. Translating it yields CASTGGGGAWTEAFF. Supplemented by reference TRBV19 and TRBJ1-1, the full variable domain reads DGGITQSPKYLFRKEGQNVTLSCEQNLNHDAMYWYRQDPGQGLRLIYYSQIVNDFQKGDIAEGYSVSREKKESFPLTVTSAQKNPTAFYLCASTGGGGAWTEAFFGQGTRLTVV.

This chain connects TRBV7-2 to TRBJ2-5; D may be TRBD2 (5 bases). Germline CDR1 reads SGHTA; CDR2 reads FQGNSA. V was pared by 0 bases and J by 5 bases, with 13 bases between. The CDR3 loop spans 15 amino acids. CDR3 in amino acids: CASSLARTVGETQYF. In DNA, the CDR3 is TGTGCCAGCAGCTTAGCGAGGACTGTGGGTGAGACCCAGTACTTC.

This clone was observed a single time. One junction end does not reproduce the germline sequence, and a read error may be involved. The chain is built from TRBV4-2 and TRBJ2-3, with 11 bases lining up with TRBD2. There are 18 residues in the CDR3. The germline V gene encodes CDR1 LGHNA and CDR2 YNFKEQ. CDR3 in DNA: TGTGCCATCAGCCAAGATACACTAGCGGGGGAGCCCACAGATACGCAGTATTTT. Protein product: CAISQDTLAGEPTDTQYF.

This clone appeared a single time. This sequence joins TRBV18 and TRBJ1-6; TRBD1 matches 8 bases. CDR3 length: 16 amino acids. The V and J ends lost 5 bases and 1 base, in that order; junction bases with no gene match: 4. Germline-derived CDR1 and CDR2 are KGHSH and LQKENI. CDR3 sequence (DNA): TGTGCCAGCTCAACGCGACAGGGGTCCTATAATTCACCCCTCCACTTT. This translates into CASSTRQGSYNSPLHF. Looking up the rest from reference TRBV18 and TRBJ1-6 gives the full variable domain: NAGVMQNPRHLVRRRGQEARLRCSPMKGHSHVYWYRQLPEEGLKFMVYLQKENIIDESGMPKERFSAEFPKEGPSILRIQQVVRGDSAAYFCASSTRQGSYNSPLHFGNGTRLTVT.

The chain carries TRBV28 and TRBJ2-7, with TRBD1 matching 7 bases. CDR3 size: 15 residues. CDR1 and CDR2 from the germline V gene are MDHEN and SYDVKM. V was pared by 5 bases and J by 0 bases, with 7 bases of the junction left unmatched. DNA of the CDR3: TGTGCCAGCAGTGGTACAGGGGCGATCTCCTACGAGCAGTACTTC. It yields the protein CASSGTGAISYEQYF.

The CDR3 is CASSPRDNFHGYTF. The CDR3 DNA reads TGCGCCAGCAGCCCCCGGGACAACTTCCATGGCTACACCTTC. This chain connects TRBV5-1 to TRBJ1-2; TRBD1 might be the D (6 bases). Germline-derived CDR1 and CDR2 are SGHRS and YFSETQ. V was shortened by 4 bases and J by 6 bases, with 16 bases between the two germline ends. This CDR3 region has 14 residues. Supplemented by reference TRBV5-1 and TRBJ1-2, the full variable domain reads KAGVTQTPRYLIKTRGQQVTLSCSPISGHRSVSWYQQTPGQGLQFLFEYFSETQRNKGNFPGRFSGRQFSNSRSEMNVSTLELGDSALYLCASSPRDNFHGYTFGSGTRLTVV.

This rearrangement joins TRBV18 to TRBJ2-6; D ambiguous. Trimming removed 8 bases at V and 0 bases at J, with 5 bases between. The CDR3 has 13 residues. The germline CDR1 and CDR2 sequences are KGHSH and LQKENI. The CDR3 sequence is CASLLSGANVLTF. The CDR3 DNA follows: TGTGCCAGCCTTCTCTCTGGGGCCAACGTCCTGACTTTC.

The gene calls are TRBV29-1 and TRBJ2-7; the match to TRBD1 covers 7 bases. V dropped 6 bases and J dropped 6; count of bases not matched to a gene: 5. CDR1 and CDR2 (germline): SQVTM, ANQGSEA. This CDR3 has 11 residues. CDR3 coding DNA: TGCAGCGTGGACACAGGGGTCGAGCAGTACTTC. Translating gives CSVDTGVEQYF.

J is TRBJ1-1 and V is TRBV7-3; 8 bases match TRBD1. Germline CDR1 reads SGHTA; CDR2 reads FQGTGA. V was clipped by 5 bases and J by 3 bases; unmatched bases: 8. The CDR3 totals 15 residues. CDR3 protein: CASSPQGGADTEAFF. In DNA, the CDR3 is TGTGCCAGCAGCCCACAGGGGGGGGCAGACACTGAAGCTTTCTTT.

In this sample, this clone turned up once. This chain links TRBV7-8 with TRBJ2-7, with TRBD2 as a possible D gene (5 bases). With 1 base removed from V and 4 bases from J, the gap between germline ends came to 17 bases. The CDR3 runs to 16 residues. From germline, CDR1 is SGHVS and CDR2 FQNEAQ. Here the CDR3 DNA reads TGTGCCAGCAGCTTAGAGAGCGGAATATATGGGTACGAGCAGTACTTC. Its translation is CASSLESGIYGYEQYF.

This rearrangement joins TRBV5-1 to TRBJ2-3; perhaps TRBD2 as D (5 bases). V gave up 0 bases and J gave up 0 bases, with 14 bases separating them. The V gene's germline CDR1 is SGHRS and CDR2 YFSETQ. The CDR3 covers 17 residues. DNA of the CDR3: TGCGCCAGCAGCTTGGCGGACTCTACTGCTAGCACAGATACGCAGTATTTT. Translation: CASSLADSTASTDTQYF. Full variable domain (rest looked up from reference TRBV5-1 and TRBJ2-3): KAGVTQTPRYLIKTRGQQVTLSCSPISGHRSVSWYQQTPGQGLQFLFEYFSETQRNKGNFPGRFSGRQFSNSRSEMNVSTLELGDSALYLCASSLADSTASTDTQYFGPGTRLTVL.

The gene calls are TRBV29-1 and TRBJ2-5; possibly TRBD2 for D (5 bases). The CDR3 length is 12 residues. The ends were cut back, 5 bases at V and 5 bases at J, with 12 bases in the middle. Germline CDR1 reads SQVTM; CDR2 reads ANQGSEA. The CDR3 loop reads CSVLGRGETQYF. Here the CDR3 DNA reads TGCAGCGTTTTAGGGAGAGGGGAGACCCAGTACTTC.

This clone was counted many times. V is TRBV6-1 and J is TRBJ2-2, with 7 bases matching TRBD1. J lost 5 bases, V lost 4 bases, and 7 bases had no gene match. The CDR3 is 15 amino acids. Germline lookup yields CDR1 MNHNS and CDR2 SASEGT. The CDR3 DNA reads TGTGCCAGCAGTGTCCCAGGACAGGATACCGGGGAGCTGTTTTTT. Protein product: CASSVPGQDTGELFF.

This sequence joins TRBV5-8 and TRBJ2-3, with D perhaps TRBD2 (5 bases). V was shortened by 3 bases and J by 1 base, with 12 bases between the two germline ends. Germline V gives CDR1 SGHTS, CDR2 YDEGEE. The CDR3 length is 15 residues. The CDR3 protein is CASSSTADRTDTQYF. For the CDR3, the DNA is TGTGCCAGCAGCTCTACAGCGGACCGCACAGATACGCAGTATTTT.

This chain uses TRBV19 with TRBJ1-5, with 7 bases fitting TRBD1. Germline V gene lookup returns CDR1 LNHDA and CDR2 SQIVND (reference sequence). J lost 0 bases, V lost 5 bases, and 7 bases had no gene match. The CDR3 totals 16 residues. CDR3 region: CASSPETGYSNQPQHF. The DNA of the CDR3 is TGTGCCAGTAGTCCCGAGACAGGGTATAGCAATCAGCCCCAGCATTTT.

The chain couples TRBV5-6 to TRBJ2-1; 13 nucleotides match TRBD2. This CDR3 contains 17 residues. V shed 4 bases and J 9 bases; nucleotides not matched to a gene: 13. Germline CDR1 SGHDT, CDR2 YYEEEE. The CDR3 DNA is TGTGCCAGCAGCCTAAGTCTCGTACTAGCGGGGGGGGCTGAGCAGTTCTTC. Its translation: CASSLSLVLAGGAEQFF.

The chain employs TRBV6-5 and TRBJ2-2; D is possibly TRBD1 (6 bases). V lost 5 bases, J lost 6 bases, and 13 bases lay in between. Germline CDR1 is MNHEY and CDR2 is SVGAGI. This CDR3 spans 14 amino acids. CDR3 sequence reads: CASSPNRVPGELFF. As DNA, the CDR3 is TGTGCCAGCAGTCCAAACAGGGTCCCCGGGGAGCTGTTTTTT.